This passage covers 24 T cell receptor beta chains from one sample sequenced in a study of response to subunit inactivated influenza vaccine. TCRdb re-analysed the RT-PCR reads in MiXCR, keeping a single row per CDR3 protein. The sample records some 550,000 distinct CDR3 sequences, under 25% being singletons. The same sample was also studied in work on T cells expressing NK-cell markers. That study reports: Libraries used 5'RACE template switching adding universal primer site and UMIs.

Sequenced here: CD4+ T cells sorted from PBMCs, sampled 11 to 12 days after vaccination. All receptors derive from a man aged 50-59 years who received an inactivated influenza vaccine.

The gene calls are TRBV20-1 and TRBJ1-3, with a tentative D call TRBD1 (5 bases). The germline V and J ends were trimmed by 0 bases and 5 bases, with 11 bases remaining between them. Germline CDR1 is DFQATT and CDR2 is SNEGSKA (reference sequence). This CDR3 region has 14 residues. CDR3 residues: CSAREGSGRNTIYF. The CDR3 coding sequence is TGCAGTGCTAGAGAAGGGTCAGGGAGAAACACCATATATTTT.

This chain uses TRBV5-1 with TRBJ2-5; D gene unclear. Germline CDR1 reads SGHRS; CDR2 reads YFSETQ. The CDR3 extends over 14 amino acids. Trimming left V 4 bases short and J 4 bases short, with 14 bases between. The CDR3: CASSPRGRSETQYF. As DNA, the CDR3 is TGCGCCAGCAGCCCTCGAGGACGTTCAGAGACCCAGTACTTC.

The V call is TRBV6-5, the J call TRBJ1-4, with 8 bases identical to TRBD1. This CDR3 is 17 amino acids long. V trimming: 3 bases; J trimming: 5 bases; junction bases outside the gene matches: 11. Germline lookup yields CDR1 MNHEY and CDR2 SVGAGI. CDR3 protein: CASSYFPPDRGNEKLFF. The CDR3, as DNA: TGTGCCAGCAGTTATTTCCCCCCCGACAGGGGAAATGAAAAACTGTTTTTT.

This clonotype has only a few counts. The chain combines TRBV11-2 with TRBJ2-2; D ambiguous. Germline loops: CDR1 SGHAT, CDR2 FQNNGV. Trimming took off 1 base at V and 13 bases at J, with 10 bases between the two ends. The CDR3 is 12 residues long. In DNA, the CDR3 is TGTGCCAGCAGCTTAGGGCCAAGGGCGCTGTTTTTT. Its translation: CASSLGPRALFF.

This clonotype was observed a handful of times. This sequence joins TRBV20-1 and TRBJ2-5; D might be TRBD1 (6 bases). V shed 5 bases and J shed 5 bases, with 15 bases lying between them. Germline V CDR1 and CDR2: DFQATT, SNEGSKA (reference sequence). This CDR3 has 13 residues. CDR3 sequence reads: CSASVPGVETQYF. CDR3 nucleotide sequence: TGCAGTGCTTCTGTTCCAGGGGTTGAGACCCAGTACTTC.

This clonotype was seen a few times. CDR3 in amino acids: CASSLRVSGRYTQYF. The CDR3 DNA is TGTGCCAGCAGCTTACGTGTTAGCGGGAGGTATACGCAGTATTTT. The genes are TRBV7-2 and TRBJ2-3; 10 bases line up with TRBD2. The CDR3 runs to 15 residues. Germline V gives CDR1 SGHTA, CDR2 FQGNSA. J was trimmed by 7 bases and V by 2 bases; bases with no gene match: 6.

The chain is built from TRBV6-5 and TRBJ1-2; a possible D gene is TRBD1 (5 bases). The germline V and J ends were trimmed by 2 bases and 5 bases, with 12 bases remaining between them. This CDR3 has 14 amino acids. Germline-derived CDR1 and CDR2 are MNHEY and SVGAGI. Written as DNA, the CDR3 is TGTGCCAGCAGTTACGATGGGACGAGATATGGCTACACCTTC. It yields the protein CASSYDGTRYGYTF.

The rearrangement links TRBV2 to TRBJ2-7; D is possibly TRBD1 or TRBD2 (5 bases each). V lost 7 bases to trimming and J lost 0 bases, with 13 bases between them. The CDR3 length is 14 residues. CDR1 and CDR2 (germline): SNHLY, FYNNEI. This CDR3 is CASKGTWASYEQYF. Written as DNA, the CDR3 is TGTGCCAGCAAAGGGACGTGGGCCTCCTACGAGCAGTACTTC.

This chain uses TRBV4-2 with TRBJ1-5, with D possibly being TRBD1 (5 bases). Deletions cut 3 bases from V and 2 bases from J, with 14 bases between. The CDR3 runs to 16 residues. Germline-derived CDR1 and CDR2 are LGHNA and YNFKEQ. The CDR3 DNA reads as TGTGCCAGCAGCCAGGAAAGGGGTTTGGGCAATCAGCCCCAGCATTTT. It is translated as CASSQERGLGNQPQHF.

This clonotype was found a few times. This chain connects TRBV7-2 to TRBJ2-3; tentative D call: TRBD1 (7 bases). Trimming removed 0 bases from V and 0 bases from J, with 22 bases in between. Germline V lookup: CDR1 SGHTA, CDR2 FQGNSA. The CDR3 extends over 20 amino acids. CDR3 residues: CASSLAKGGQSASSTDTQYF. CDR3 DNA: TGTGCCAGCAGCTTAGCTAAGGGGGGACAGTCAGCTTCTAGCACAGATACGCAGTATTTT.

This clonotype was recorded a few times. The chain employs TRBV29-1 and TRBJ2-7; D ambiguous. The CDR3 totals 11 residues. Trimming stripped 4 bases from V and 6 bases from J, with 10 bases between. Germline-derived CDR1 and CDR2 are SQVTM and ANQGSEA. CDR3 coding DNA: TGCAGCGTTGGTGTTAGCTCCGAGCAGTACTTC. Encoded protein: CSVGVSSEQYF.

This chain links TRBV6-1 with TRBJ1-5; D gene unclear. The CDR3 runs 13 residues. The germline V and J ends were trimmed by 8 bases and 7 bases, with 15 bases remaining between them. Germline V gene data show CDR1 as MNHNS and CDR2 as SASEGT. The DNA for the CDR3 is TGTGCCAGCGTAAAAGAGGGCGGACAGCCCCAGCATTTT. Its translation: CASVKEGGQPQHF.

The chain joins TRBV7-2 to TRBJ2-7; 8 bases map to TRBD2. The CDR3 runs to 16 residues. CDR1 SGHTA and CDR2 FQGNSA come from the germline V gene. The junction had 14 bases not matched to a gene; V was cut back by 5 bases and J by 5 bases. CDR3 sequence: CASSRQGAGGTHEQYF. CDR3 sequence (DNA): TGTGCCAGCAGCCGACAAGGGGCGGGAGGTACCCACGAGCAGTACTTC. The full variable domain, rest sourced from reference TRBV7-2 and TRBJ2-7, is GAGVSQSPSNKVTEKGKDVELRCDPISGHTALYWYRQSLGQGLEFLIYFQGNSAPDKSGLPSDRFSAERTGGSVSTLTIQRTQQEDSAVYLCASSRQGAGGTHEQYFGPGTRLTVT.

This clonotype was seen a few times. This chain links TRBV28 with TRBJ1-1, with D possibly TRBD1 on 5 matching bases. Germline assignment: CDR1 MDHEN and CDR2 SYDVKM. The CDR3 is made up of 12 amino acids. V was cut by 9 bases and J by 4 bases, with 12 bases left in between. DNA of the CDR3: TGTGCCAGTAACAGGATTAGCACTGAAGCTTTCTTT. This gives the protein CASNRISTEAFF.

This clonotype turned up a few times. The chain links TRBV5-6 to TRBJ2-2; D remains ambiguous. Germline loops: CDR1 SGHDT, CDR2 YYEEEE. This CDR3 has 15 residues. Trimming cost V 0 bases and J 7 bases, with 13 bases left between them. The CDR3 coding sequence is TGTGCCAGCAGCTTGGAAAGACGGTGGGGCGGGGAGCTGTTTTTT. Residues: CASSLERRWGGELFF.

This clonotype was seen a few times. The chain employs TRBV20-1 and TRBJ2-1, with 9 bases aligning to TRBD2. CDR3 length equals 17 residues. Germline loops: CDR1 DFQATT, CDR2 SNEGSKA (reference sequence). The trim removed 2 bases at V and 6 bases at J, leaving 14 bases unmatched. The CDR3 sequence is CSARPRRTAGGPNEQFF. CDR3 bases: TGCAGTGCTAGACCTCGGAGGACAGCGGGAGGTCCCAATGAGCAGTTCTTC.

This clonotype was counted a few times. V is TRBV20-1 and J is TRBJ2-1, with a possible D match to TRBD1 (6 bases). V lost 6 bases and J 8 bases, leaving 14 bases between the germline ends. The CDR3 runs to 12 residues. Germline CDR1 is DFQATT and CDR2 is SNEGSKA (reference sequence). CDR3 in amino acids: CSAMIQGDEQFF. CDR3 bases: TGCAGTGCCATGATACAGGGTGATGAGCAGTTCTTC.

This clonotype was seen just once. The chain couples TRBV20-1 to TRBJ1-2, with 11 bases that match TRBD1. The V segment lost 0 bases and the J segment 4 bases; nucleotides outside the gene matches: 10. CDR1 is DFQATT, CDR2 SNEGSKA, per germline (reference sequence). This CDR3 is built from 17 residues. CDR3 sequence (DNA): TGCAGTGCTAGAGATGCCTCCCGGGGGACAGGGGGCTATGGCTACACCTTC. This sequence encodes CSARDASRGTGGYGYTF.

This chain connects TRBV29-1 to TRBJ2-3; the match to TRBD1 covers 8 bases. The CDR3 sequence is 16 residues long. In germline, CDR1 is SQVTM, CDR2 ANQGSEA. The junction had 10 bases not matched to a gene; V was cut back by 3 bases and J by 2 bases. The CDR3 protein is CSVESSGDRYTDTQYF. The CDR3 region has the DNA TGCAGCGTTGAGTCCTCGGGGGACAGGTACACAGATACGCAGTATTTT.

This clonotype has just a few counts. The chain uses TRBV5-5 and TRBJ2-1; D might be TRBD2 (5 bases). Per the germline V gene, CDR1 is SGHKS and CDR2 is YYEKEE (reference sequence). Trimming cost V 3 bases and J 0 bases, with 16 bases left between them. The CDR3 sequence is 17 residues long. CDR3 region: CASSSLVSLASYNEQFF. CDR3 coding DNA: TGTGCCAGCAGCTCGCTGGTATCCCTAGCCTCCTACAATGAGCAGTTCTTC. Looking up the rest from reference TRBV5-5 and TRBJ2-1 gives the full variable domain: DAGVTQSPTHLIKTRGQQVTLRCSPISGHKSVSWYQQVLGQGPQFIFQYYEKEERGRGNFPDRFSARQFPNYSSELNVNALLLGDSALYLCASSSLVSLASYNEQFFGPGTRLTVL.

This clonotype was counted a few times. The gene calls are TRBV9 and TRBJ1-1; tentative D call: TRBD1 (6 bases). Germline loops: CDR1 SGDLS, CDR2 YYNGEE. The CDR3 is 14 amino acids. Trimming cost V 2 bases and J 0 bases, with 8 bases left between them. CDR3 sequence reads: CASSVGALNTEAFF. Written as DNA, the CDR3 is TGTGCCAGCAGCGTGGGGGCCTTGAACACTGAAGCTTTCTTT.

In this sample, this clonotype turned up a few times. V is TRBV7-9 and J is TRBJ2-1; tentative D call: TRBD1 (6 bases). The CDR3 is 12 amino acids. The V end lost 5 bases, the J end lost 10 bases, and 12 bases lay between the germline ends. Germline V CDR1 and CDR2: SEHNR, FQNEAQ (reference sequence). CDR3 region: CASSPGAGEQFF. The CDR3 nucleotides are TGTGCCAGCAGCCCAGGGGCAGGGGAGCAGTTCTTC.

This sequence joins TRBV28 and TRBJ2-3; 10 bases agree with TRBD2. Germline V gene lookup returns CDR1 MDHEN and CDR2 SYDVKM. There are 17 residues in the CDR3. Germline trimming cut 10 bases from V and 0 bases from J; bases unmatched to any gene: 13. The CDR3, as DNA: TGTGCCACCCAGTTGAGGGGAGCGGGAGGGAGCACAGATACGCAGTATTTT. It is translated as CATQLRGAGGSTDTQYF.

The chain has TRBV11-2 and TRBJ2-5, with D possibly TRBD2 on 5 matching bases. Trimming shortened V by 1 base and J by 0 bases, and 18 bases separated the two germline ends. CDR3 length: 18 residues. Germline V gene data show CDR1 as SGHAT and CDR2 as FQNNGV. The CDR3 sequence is CASSLVWRVRRDQETQYF. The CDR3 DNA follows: TGTGCCAGCAGCTTAGTGTGGCGCGTGAGGCGGGACCAAGAGACCCAGTACTTC.